Listed below are T cell receptor beta chains from one sample, sequenced in a study of blood T cells in healthy people across ages. TCRdb re-called the 5' RACE reads through MiXCR, storing one row per CDR3 protein. The sample carries under 750,000 distinct CDR3 sequences, 47% recorded once. Sequences were obtained from blood. Receptor source: a man older than 75 in good health. Each CDR3 is given with its conserved first and last residue. D genes are given only for firm matches. Clone size is given for some rows only: seen once, a few or many times, or a class if the clone is expanded.

DNA: TGCAGCGTTGAAGTTGGGGGCTCTAACACTGAAGCTTTCTTT
CDR3: CSVEVGGSNTEAFF
V: TRBV29-1
size: once
D: -
J: TRBJ1-1

DNA: TGTGCCAGCATAAGAACTAGCGGTAACACAGATACGCAGTATTTT
CDR3: CASIRTSGNTDTQYF
V: TRBV7-9
size: -
D: TRBD2
J: TRBJ2-3

DNA: TGTGCCAGCAGTTACGCTAGCGCGAACACCGGGGAGCTGTTTTTT
CDR3: CASSYASANTGELFF
V: TRBV6-6
size: -
D: -
J: TRBJ2-2

DNA: TGTGCCAGCAGTTTGCCAGAGGGTGTTCCTTACGAGCAGTACTTC
CDR3: CASSLPEGVPYEQYF
V: TRBV28
size: few
D: -
J: TRBJ2-7

DNA: TGTGCCAGCAGCCGTGTACATAGCGGGGGCAACTACGAGCAGTACTTC
CDR3: CASSRVHSGGNYEQYF
V: TRBV7-2
size: -
D: TRBD2
J: TRBJ2-7

DNA: TGTGCCAGCTCCCAAGGCCGGCTAGTGGAGTTCTTC
CDR3: CASSQGRLVEFF
V: TRBV6-6
size: many
D: -
J: TRBJ2-1

DNA: TGTGCCAGTAGTATCAAAACAGCCGGCACAGATACGCAGTATTTT
CDR3: CASSIKTAGTDTQYF
V: TRBV19
size: few
D: -
J: TRBJ2-3

DNA: TGTGCCAGCAGTTACATGGGGACAGGGGTGCCAGATACGCAGTATTTT
CDR3: CASSYMGTGVPDTQYF
V: TRBV12-3/TRBV12-4
size: -
D: TRBD1
J: TRBJ2-3

DNA: TGCAGTGCTAGGTCTCCGGGAGTAAGCACAGATACGCAGTATTTT
CDR3: CSARSPGVSTDTQYF
V: TRBV20-1
size: -
D: -
J: TRBJ2-3

DNA: TGTGCCAGCAGTTTACAGGGTCTAGGGCATTCACCCCTCCACTTT
CDR3: CASSLQGLGHSPLHF
V: TRBV12-3/TRBV12-4
size: few
D: -
J: TRBJ1-6

DNA: TGCAGTGCTAGAATTCCCCCTAGCTCCTACGAGCAGTACTTC
CDR3: CSARIPPSSYEQYF
V: TRBV20-1
size: -
D: -
J: TRBJ2-7

DNA: TGCGCCAGCAGCCAAGATAAAGGAACAGACCGAAGCTACGAGCAGTACTTC
CDR3: CASSQDKGTDRSYEQYF
V: TRBV4-1
size: -
D: -
J: TRBJ2-7

DNA: TGTGCCAGCAGCCAAAACAGGGGGCTGGTCACAGATACGCAGTATTTT
CDR3: CASSQNRGLVTDTQYF
V: TRBV7-9
size: few
D: TRBD1
J: TRBJ2-3

DNA: TGTGCCAGCAGCTTAGGGTCTAGCGGGAGAACGCCCTACGAGCAGTACTTC
CDR3: CASSLGSSGRTPYEQYF
V: TRBV7-2
size: few
D: TRBD2
J: TRBJ2-7

DNA: TGTGCCAGCAGCTCGGGACTAGCGGGAGGCGCAGCGGACATTCAGTACTTC
CDR3: CASSSGLAGGAADIQYF
V: TRBV6-6
size: few
D: TRBD2
J: TRBJ2-4

DNA: TGTGCCAGCAGCCAAGGGGACAGCGCCTCGTATGGCTACACCTTC
CDR3: CASSQGDSASYGYTF
V: TRBV3-1
size: -
D: TRBD1
J: TRBJ1-2

DNA: TGTGCCAGCAGCCATGCGGGAGGGCCATCCTACAATGAGCAGTTCTTC
CDR3: CASSHAGGPSYNEQFF
V: TRBV7-2
size: -
D: TRBD2
J: TRBJ2-1

DNA: TGTGCCAGCAGCCTACTAAGAGGGGACACTGAAGCTTTCTTT
CDR3: CASSLLRGDTEAFF
V: TRBV7-9
size: -
D: -
J: TRBJ1-1

DNA: TGCGCCAGCAGCTCAGGACAGGGCTTTGGCTACACCTTC
CDR3: CASSSGQGFGYTF
V: TRBV5-1
size: -
D: TRBD1
J: TRBJ1-2

DNA: TGTGCCAGCAGCTTACAGACAACTAATGAAAAACTGTTTTTT
CDR3: CASSLQTTNEKLFF
V: TRBV7-2
size: -
D: -
J: TRBJ1-4

DNA: TGCGCCGGCAGCCGGACGGGACAGGGGGTCTCCTACAATGAGCAGTTCTTC
CDR3: CAGSRTGQGVSYNEQFF
V: TRBV5-1
size: -
D: TRBD1
J: TRBJ2-1

DNA: TGCGCCAGCAGCTTTCTCGCGGGGAGAGGAGGTGGCTACACCTTC
CDR3: CASSFLAGRGGGYTF
V: TRBV5-1
size: few
D: -
J: TRBJ1-2

DNA: TGTGCCAGCAGCTTGGGGACAGGGGAGAACAATCAGCCCCAGCATTTT
CDR3: CASSLGTGENNQPQHF
V: TRBV7-2
size: -
D: TRBD1
J: TRBJ1-5

DNA: TGCAGCGTTGCGGCCCAACCTAATGAAAAACTGTTTTTT
CDR3: CSVAAQPNEKLFF
V: TRBV29-1
size: -
D: -
J: TRBJ1-4

DNA: TGTGCCAGCAGCTACTCCGGGACTAGCGGACAAGAGACCCAGTACTTC
CDR3: CASSYSGTSGQETQYF
V: TRBV12-3/TRBV12-4
size: -
D: TRBD2
J: TRBJ2-5

DNA: TGCAGTGCTAATCTCGGGCGGGTGGCTGACAATGAGCAGTTCTTC
CDR3: CSANLGRVADNEQFF
V: TRBV20-1
size: few
D: -
J: TRBJ2-1

DNA: TGCAGTGCTAGGGACAGTTCAGGAGTTTACGAGCAGTTCTTC
CDR3: CSARDSSGVYEQFF
V: TRBV20-1
size: few
D: -
J: TRBJ2-1

DNA: TGCAGTGCTAGGGGATTTGTCACAGATACGCAGTATTTT
CDR3: CSARGFVTDTQYF
V: TRBV20-1
size: many
D: -
J: TRBJ2-3

DNA: TGTGCCAGCAGGTCCCGGGACAGGGGGAACAATGAGCAGTTCTTC
CDR3: CASRSRDRGNNEQFF
V: TRBV7-2
size: few
D: TRBD1
J: TRBJ2-1

DNA: TGTGCCAGCAGCCAACGACAGACAAGGCGAGAGCAGTACTTC
CDR3: CASSQRQTRREQYF
V: TRBV3-1
size: few
D: -
J: TRBJ2-7

DNA: TGTGCCAGCAGCTTAACAGGGCACTACAATGAGCAGTTCTTC
CDR3: CASSLTGHYNEQFF
V: TRBV7-2
size: few
D: -
J: TRBJ2-1

DNA: TGTGCCAGCAGTATACCCAGCTCTGGGGCCAACGTCCTGACTTTC
CDR3: CASSIPSSGANVLTF
V: TRBV28
size: -
D: -
J: TRBJ2-6

DNA: TGTGCCAGCAGCGGACTACGGGCCGGGGAGCTGTTTTTT
CDR3: CASSGLRAGELFF
V: TRBV9
size: -
D: -
J: TRBJ2-2

DNA: TGTGCCAGCAGCCCCCCAGGGGTCTATGGCTACACCTTC
CDR3: CASSPPGVYGYTF
V: TRBV3-1
size: -
D: -
J: TRBJ1-2

DNA: TGTGCCATCGGTCTAGCGGGAAACACAGATACGCAGTATTTT
CDR3: CAIGLAGNTDTQYF
V: TRBV10-3
size: -
D: TRBD2
J: TRBJ2-3

DNA: TGCGCCAGCAGCTCTAGCGGGAGCCTTAGCACAGGTACGCAGTATTTT
CDR3: CASSSSGSLSTGTQYF
V: TRBV4-3
size: -
D: TRBD2
J: TRBJ2-3

DNA: TGCAGCGCCCGACAGGGTACTTCGGGCGAGCAGTACTTC
CDR3: CSARQGTSGEQYF
V: TRBV29-1
size: -
D: TRBD1
J: TRBJ2-7

DNA: TGTGCCAGCAAAGGACAGGGGGAATTACGAAGCTCCTACAATGAGCAGTTCTTC
CDR3: CASKGQGELRSSYNEQFF
V: TRBV6-1
size: many
D: TRBD1
J: TRBJ2-1

DNA: TGTGCCAGCAGTGGATCAGGGTTCGACGAGCAGTACTTC
CDR3: CASSGSGFDEQYF
V: TRBV7-2
size: -
D: -
J: TRBJ2-7

DNA: TGTGCCAGCAGTCCTACGAATCCTCGAAACATTCAGTACTTC
CDR3: CASSPTNPRNIQYF
V: TRBV27
size: few
D: -
J: TRBJ2-4

DNA: TGTGCCAGCACCGAGGGACAGGGCTATGAGCAGTTCTTC
CDR3: CASTEGQGYEQFF
V: TRBV6-6
size: many
D: TRBD1
J: TRBJ2-1

DNA: TGTGCCAGCAGTATCGGACTAGCGACCCCCGAAGAGACCCAGTACTTC
CDR3: CASSIGLATPEETQYF
V: TRBV27
size: -
D: TRBD2
J: TRBJ2-5

DNA: TGTGCCAGCAGTTTCCGAGGACAGGCCTACGAGCAGTACTTC
CDR3: CASSFRGQAYEQYF
V: TRBV27
size: few
D: TRBD1
J: TRBJ2-7

DNA: TGCGCCAGCAGTGCGCAGGGAGGTAACATTCAGTACTTC
CDR3: CASSAQGGNIQYF
V: TRBV10-2
size: -
D: -
J: TRBJ2-4

DNA: TGTGCCAGCAGCTCGACTTTAGTACTCTCCTACGAGCAGTACTTC
CDR3: CASSSTLVLSYEQYF
V: TRBV7-9
size: -
D: -
J: TRBJ2-7

DNA: TGTGCCAGCAGCTGGACAGAGGGGCAAGAGACCCAGTACTTC
CDR3: CASSWTEGQETQYF
V: TRBV7-6
size: -
D: -
J: TRBJ2-5

DNA: TGTGCCGGCAGCCTATTTTCTGGTAGCTCCTACAATGAGCAGTTCTTC
CDR3: CAGSLFSGSSYNEQFF
V: TRBV7-2
size: -
D: -
J: TRBJ2-1

DNA: TGTGCCAGCAGTCCCCCAGGGGCAGAGACCCAGTACTTC
CDR3: CASSPPGAETQYF
V: TRBV6-6
size: -
D: -
J: TRBJ2-5

DNA: TGTGCCAGCAGTTCCCGCTCTGAAAAACTGTTTTTT
CDR3: CASSSRSEKLFF
V: TRBV6-5
size: many
D: -
J: TRBJ1-4

DNA: TGCAGCGTTGGGGGGAATAGCAATCAGCCCCAGCATTTT
CDR3: CSVGGNSNQPQHF
V: TRBV29-1
size: -
D: -
J: TRBJ1-5

DNA: TGTGCCAGCAGTTACTCGCTCGCTACAGATACGCAGTATTTT
CDR3: CASSYSLATDTQYF
V: TRBV6-6
size: many
D: -
J: TRBJ2-3

DNA: TGTGCCAGCAGCCGAAGGAGGACAGGGTCCTACAATGAGCAGTTCTTC
CDR3: CASSRRRTGSYNEQFF
V: TRBV5-6
size: -
D: TRBD1
J: TRBJ2-1

DNA: TGTGCCAGCAGTTTATTTGGACAGGACGAAAAACTGTTTTTT
CDR3: CASSLFGQDEKLFF
V: TRBV12-3/TRBV12-4
size: -
D: TRBD1
J: TRBJ1-4

DNA: TGTGCCAGCAGTTACTCTGCAGGTAACCAGAACACTGAAGCTTTCTTT
CDR3: CASSYSAGNQNTEAFF
V: TRBV6-5
size: -
D: -
J: TRBJ1-1

DNA: TGTGCCTGGAGTGAATCGACGGTCGTCTATGGCTACACCTTC
CDR3: CAWSESTVVYGYTF
V: TRBV30
size: -
D: -
J: TRBJ1-2

DNA: TGTGCCAGCAGCGTAGTGGGGTCCCCTTCCTACGAGCAGTACTTC
CDR3: CASSVVGSPSYEQYF
V: TRBV9
size: few
D: -
J: TRBJ2-7

DNA: TGTGCCAGCAGCTTAGGACAGTGGGCGGATAATTCACCCCTCCACTTT
CDR3: CASSLGQWADNSPLHF
V: TRBV7-2
size: many
D: -
J: TRBJ1-6

DNA: TGTGCCAGCAGCGTAGTGTCGAAGGGTGGCGAGCAGTACTTC
CDR3: CASSVVSKGGEQYF
V: TRBV7-9
size: -
D: -
J: TRBJ2-7

DNA: TGCAGTGCTAGCCATGGCAATGAGCAGTTCTTC
CDR3: CSASHGNEQFF
V: TRBV20-1
size: once
D: -
J: TRBJ2-1